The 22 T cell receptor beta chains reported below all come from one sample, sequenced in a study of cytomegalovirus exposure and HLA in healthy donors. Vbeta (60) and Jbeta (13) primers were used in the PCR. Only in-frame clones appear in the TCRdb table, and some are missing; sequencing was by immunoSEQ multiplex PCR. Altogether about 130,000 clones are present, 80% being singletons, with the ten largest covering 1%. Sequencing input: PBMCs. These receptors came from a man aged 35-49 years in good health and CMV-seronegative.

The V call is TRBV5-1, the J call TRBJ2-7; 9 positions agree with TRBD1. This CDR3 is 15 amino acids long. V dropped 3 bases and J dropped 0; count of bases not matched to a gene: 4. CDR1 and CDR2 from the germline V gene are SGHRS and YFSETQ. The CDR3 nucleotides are TGCGCCAGCAGCTCCGGACAGGGGTCCTCCTACGAGCAGTACTTC. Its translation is CASSSGQGSSYEQYF.

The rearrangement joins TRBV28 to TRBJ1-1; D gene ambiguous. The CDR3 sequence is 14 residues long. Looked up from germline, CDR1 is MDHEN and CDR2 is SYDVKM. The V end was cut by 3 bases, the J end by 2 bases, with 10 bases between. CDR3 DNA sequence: TGTGCCAGCAGTTTCCCCGGGAGCAACACTGAAGCTTTCTTT. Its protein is CASSFPGSNTEAFF.

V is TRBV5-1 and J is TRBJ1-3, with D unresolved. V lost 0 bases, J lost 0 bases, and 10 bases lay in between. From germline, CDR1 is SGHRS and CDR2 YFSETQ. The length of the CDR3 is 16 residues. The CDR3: CASSLVTADSGNTIYF. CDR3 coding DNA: TGCGCCAGCAGCTTGGTAACAGCCGACTCTGGAAACACCATATATTTT.

This CDR3 reads CASSPRTSGQNTQYF. The CDR3 bases are TGTGCCAGTAGTCCACGGACTAGCGGGCAGAATACGCAGTATTTT. V usage is TRBV19 and J usage is TRBJ2-3; TRBD2 matches 11 bases. This CDR3 comprises 15 residues. The germline V gene encodes CDR1 LNHDA and CDR2 SQIVND (reference sequence). The ends lost 5 bases at V and 7 bases at J; junction bases unmatched: 8.

The CDR3: CASRTGQDEKLFF. The DNA for the CDR3 is TGTGCCAGCAGGACGGGACAGGATGAAAAACTGTTTTTT. The chain combines TRBV28 with TRBJ1-4, with 8 bases matching TRBD1. Germline-derived CDR1 and CDR2 are MDHEN and SYDVKM. The CDR3 spans 13 residues. J gave up 6 bases and V 6 bases, and 3 bases lay outside the gene matches.

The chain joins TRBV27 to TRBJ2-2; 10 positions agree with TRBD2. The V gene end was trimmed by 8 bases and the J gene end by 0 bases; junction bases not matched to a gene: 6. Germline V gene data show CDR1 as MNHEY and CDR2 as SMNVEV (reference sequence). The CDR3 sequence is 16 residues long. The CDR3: CASRTSGIANTGELFF. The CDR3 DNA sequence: TGTGCCAGCCGGACTAGCGGAATCGCGAACACCGGGGAGCTGTTTTTT.

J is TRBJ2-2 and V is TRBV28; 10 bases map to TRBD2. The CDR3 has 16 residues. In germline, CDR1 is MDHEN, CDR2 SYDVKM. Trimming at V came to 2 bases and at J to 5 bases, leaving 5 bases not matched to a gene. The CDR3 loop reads CASSLAASGRTGELFF. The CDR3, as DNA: TGTGCCAGCAGTTTAGCGGCTAGCGGGAGAACCGGGGAGCTGTTTTTT.

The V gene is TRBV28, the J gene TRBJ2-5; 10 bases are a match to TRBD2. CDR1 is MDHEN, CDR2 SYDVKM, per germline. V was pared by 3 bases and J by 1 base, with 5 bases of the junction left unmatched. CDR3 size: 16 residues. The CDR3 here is CASSLVSSGSQETQYF. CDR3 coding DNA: TGTGCCAGCAGTTTGGTGTCTAGCGGGAGCCAAGAGACCCAGTACTTC. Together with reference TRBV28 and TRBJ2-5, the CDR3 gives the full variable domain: DVKVTQSSRYLVKRTGEKVFLECVQDMDHENMFWYRQDPGLGLRLIYFSYDVKMKEKGDIPEGYSVSREKKERFSLILESASTNQTSMYLCASSLVSSGSQETQYFGPGTRLLVL.

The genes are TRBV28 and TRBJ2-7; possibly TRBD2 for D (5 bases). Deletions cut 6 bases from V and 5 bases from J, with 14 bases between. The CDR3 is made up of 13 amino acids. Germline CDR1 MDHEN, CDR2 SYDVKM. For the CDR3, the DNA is TGTGCCAGCAGCCGCACCGGGATCCACGAGCAGTACTTC. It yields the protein CASSRTGIHEQYF.

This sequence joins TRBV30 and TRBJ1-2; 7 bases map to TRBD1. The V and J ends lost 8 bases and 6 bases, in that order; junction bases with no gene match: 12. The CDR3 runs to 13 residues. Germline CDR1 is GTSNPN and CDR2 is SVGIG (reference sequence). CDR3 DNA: TGTGCCACCCGGGACAGTACATTCCATGGCTACACCTTC. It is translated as CATRDSTFHGYTF.

The CDR3 sequence is CASSDPTGGYTEAFF. CDR3 sequence (DNA): TGTGCCAGCAGTGACCCGACAGGGGGCTACACTGAAGCTTTCTTT. The V and J genes are TRBV25-1 and TRBJ1-1, with 10 positions matching TRBD1. V dropped 3 bases and J dropped 3; count of bases not matched to a gene: 4. The germline V gene has CDR1 MGHDK and CDR2 SYGVNS. The CDR3 runs 15 residues.

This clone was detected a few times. CDR3 nucleotide sequence: TGTGCCAGCAGCACCGAGGCGGACAGGGGTCGGGCTTTCTTT. Translated, it gives CASSTEADRGRAFF. The gene calls are TRBV21-1 and TRBJ1-1; TRBD1 is the table's D call, not checked against the DNA. TRBV21-1 corresponds to a pseudogene. The CDR3 is made up of 14 amino acids.

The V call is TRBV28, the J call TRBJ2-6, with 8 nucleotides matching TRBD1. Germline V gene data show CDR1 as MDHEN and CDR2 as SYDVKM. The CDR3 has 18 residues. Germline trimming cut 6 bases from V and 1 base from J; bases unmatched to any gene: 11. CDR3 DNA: TGTGCCAGCAGCCCAGGGACAGGATCTTGGTCTGGGGCCAACGTCCTGACTTTC. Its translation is CASSPGTGSWSGANVLTF.

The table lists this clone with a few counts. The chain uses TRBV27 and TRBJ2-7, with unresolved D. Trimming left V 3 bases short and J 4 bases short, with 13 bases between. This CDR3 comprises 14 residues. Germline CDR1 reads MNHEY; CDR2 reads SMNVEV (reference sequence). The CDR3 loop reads CASSLVSPRYEQYF. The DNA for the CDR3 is TGTGCCAGCAGTTTGGTCTCCCCGAGGTACGAGCAGTACTTC.

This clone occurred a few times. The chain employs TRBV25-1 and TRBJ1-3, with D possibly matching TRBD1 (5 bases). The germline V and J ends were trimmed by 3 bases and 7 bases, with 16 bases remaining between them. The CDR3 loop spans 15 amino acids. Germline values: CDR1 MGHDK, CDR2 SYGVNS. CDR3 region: CASSETWGSGNTIYF. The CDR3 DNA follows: TGTGCCAGCAGTGAGACCTGGGGCAGTGGTAACACCATATATTTT.

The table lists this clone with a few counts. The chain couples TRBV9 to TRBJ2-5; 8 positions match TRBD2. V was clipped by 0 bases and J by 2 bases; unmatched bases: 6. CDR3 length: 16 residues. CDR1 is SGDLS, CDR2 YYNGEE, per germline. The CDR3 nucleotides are TGTGCCAGCAGCGTAGCCACCCCGGGGGGGCAAGAGACCCAGTACTTC. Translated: CASSVATPGGQETQYF.

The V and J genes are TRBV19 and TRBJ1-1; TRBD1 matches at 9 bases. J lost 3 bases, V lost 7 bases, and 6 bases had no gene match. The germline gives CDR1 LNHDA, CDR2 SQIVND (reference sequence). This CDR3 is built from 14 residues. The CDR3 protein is CASKKGQGDTEAFF. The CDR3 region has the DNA TGTGCCAGTAAAAAGGGACAGGGAGACACTGAAGCTTTCTTT.

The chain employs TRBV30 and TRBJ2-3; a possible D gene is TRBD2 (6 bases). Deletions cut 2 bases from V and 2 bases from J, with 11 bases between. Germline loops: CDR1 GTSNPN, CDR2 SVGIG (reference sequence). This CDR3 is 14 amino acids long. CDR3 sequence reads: CAWSSGRITDTQYF. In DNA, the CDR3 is TGTGCCTGGAGTAGCGGGCGAATCACAGATACGCAGTATTTT.

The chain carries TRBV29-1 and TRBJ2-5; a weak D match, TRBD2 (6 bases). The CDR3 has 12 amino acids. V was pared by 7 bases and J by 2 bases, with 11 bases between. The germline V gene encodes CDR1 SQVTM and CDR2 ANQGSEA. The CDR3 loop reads CSALAWQETQYF. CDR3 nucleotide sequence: TGCAGCGCCCTAGCGTGGCAAGAGACCCAGTACTTC.

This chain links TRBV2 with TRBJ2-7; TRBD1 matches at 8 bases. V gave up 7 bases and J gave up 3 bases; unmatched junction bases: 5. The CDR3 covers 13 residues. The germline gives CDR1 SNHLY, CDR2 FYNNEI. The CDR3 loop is CASTGQGFYEQYF. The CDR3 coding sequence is TGTGCCAGCACCGGACAGGGTTTCTACGAGCAGTACTTC.

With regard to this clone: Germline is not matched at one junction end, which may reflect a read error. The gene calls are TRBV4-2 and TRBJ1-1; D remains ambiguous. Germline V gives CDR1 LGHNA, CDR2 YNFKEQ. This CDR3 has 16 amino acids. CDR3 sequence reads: CASSQDQGRRNAEAFF. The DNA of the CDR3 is TGTGCCAGCAGCCAAGATCAAGGACGGAGGAACGCTGAAGCTTTCTTT.

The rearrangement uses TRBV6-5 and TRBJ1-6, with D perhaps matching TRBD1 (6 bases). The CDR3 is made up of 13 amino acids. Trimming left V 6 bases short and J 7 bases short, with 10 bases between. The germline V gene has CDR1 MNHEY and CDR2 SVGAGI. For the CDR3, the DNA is TGTGCCAGCAGGGCAGGGGACAATTCACCCCTCCACTTT. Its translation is CASRAGDNSPLHF.